Shown below are 11 T cell receptor beta chains from a single sample sequenced in a study of T cell repertoires in cytomegalovirus infection. Each CDR3 protein gets one entry after TCRdb re-called the reads with MiXCR. The sample has 630,000 or so distinct CDR3 sequences, around 24% seen once; the top ten hold approximately 8.2%. Input material: CD8+ T cells from PBMCs. The receptors come from a human donor in good health (CMV status not recorded). Some clones in this sample may be carry-over from other donors' samples.

This clonotype was observed a handful of times. V is TRBV12-3 or TRBV12-4 and J is TRBJ2-2; D is unresolved. This CDR3 spans 14 amino acids. The V gene lost 3 bases and the J gene lost 2 bases, with 7 bases spanning the gap. The CDR3 coding sequence is TGTGCCAGCAGTTTTTATATAAACACCGGGGAGCTGTTTTTT. Protein sequence: CASSFYINTGELFF.

The chain links TRBV19 to TRBJ2-7; 10 bases agree with TRBD1. CDR1 LNHDA and CDR2 SQIVND come from the germline V gene (reference sequence). This CDR3 has 14 residues. The V segment lost 9 bases and the J segment 2 bases; nucleotides outside the gene matches: 7. CDR3 sequence reads: CASTPGTGAYEQYF. In nucleotides, the CDR3 is TGTGCCAGCACTCCTGGGACAGGGGCCTACGAGCAGTACTTC.

This clonotype came up many times. The genes are TRBV7-9 and TRBJ2-5, with 7 bases identical to TRBD2. V dropped 2 bases and J dropped 3; count of bases not matched to a gene: 9. This CDR3 is built from 16 residues. Per the germline V gene, CDR1 is SEHNR and CDR2 is FQNEAQ (reference sequence). DNA of the CDR3: TGTGCCAGCAGCTTACCCTCCACTAGCGTAGAAGAGACCCAGTACTTC. It encodes CASSLPSTSVEETQYF.

This clonotype is a singleton in its sample. V and J are TRBV7-6 and TRBJ2-6; D remains ambiguous. Germline values: CDR1 SGHVS, CDR2 FNYEAQ. Trimming shortened V by 10 bases and J by 1 base, and 8 bases separated the two germline ends. The CDR3 is 13 amino acids. The CDR3: CANSTSGANVLTF. CDR3 in DNA: TGTGCCAACAGTACTTCTGGGGCCAACGTCCTGACTTTC.

This clonotype was recorded a few times. The rearrangement joins TRBV6-2 or TRBV6-3 to TRBJ2-7; maybe TRBD2 (6 bases). The germline V and J ends were trimmed by 2 bases and 7 bases, with 12 bases remaining between them. Germline values: CDR1 MNHEY, CDR2 SVGEGT. The CDR3 runs to 13 residues. The CDR3 sequence: CASSYLRGGEQYV. DNA for the CDR3: TGTGCCAGCAGTTACCTGCGGGGTGGAGAGCAGTACGTC.

The V call is TRBV12-3 or TRBV12-4, the J call TRBJ1-4, with a tentative D call TRBD1 (5 bases). V was clipped by 6 bases and J by 5 bases, with 19 bases between them. The CDR3 loop spans 16 amino acids. CDR3 DNA sequence: TGTGCCAGCAGCCCGCCCGAAAAGGGACGGAATGAAAAACTGTTTTTT. This translates into CASSPPEKGRNEKLFF.

For this clonotype: At one boundary the junction diverges from the germline segment, which might be a read error. V gene TRBV18 combines with J gene TRBJ2-1, with D uncertain. This CDR3 has 14 residues. Germline assignment: CDR1 KGHSH and CDR2 LQKENI. CDR3 loop: CANSPRARNNEQFF. Here the CDR3 DNA reads TGTGCCAACTCACCACGTGCCCGAAACAATGAGCAGTTCTTC.

This clonotype has ten or more counts. This chain links TRBV6-2 or TRBV6-3 with TRBJ2-2; D uncertain. From germline, CDR1 is MNHEY and CDR2 SVGEGT. The CDR3 covers 14 residues. V lost 2 bases and J 7 bases, leaving 11 bases between the germline ends. The chain's CDR3 is CASSYESYIGELFF. CDR3 in DNA: TGTGCCAGCAGTTACGAATCTTACATCGGGGAGCTGTTTTTT.

The chain uses TRBV7-2 and TRBJ2-2, with D hard to call. Germline CDR1 SGHTA, CDR2 FQGNSA. The CDR3 covers 14 residues. Trimming removed 5 bases at V and 1 base at J, with 8 bases between. The CDR3 nucleotides read TGTGCCAGCAGCCCGAGGTGGAACACCGGGGAGCTGTTTTTT. Translation gives CASSPRWNTGELFF.

A word on this clonotype: The junction differs from germline at one of its ends, possibly a read error. The chain recombines TRBV23-1 with TRBJ2-2; D is possibly TRBD2 (6 bases). TRBV23-1 carries the ORF label, with uncertain function. This CDR3 has 14 residues. CDR3 in DNA: TGCGCCAGCCGCGGGAAGGCGAACACCGAGGAGCTGTTTTTT. Its protein is CASRGKANTEELFF.

Of note for this clonotype: A much larger clone sits a single nucleotide away, making a read error possible. The chain uses TRBV7-9 and TRBJ2-3; 10 bases match TRBD2. V lost 11 bases and J lost 7; bases outside the gene matches: 9. This CDR3 region has 13 residues. Germline V CDR1 and CDR2: SEHNR, FQNEAQ (reference sequence). The DNA of the CDR3 is TGTGCCTTGGTAGCGGGGGGTCCGAATACGCAGTATTTT. Amino acid sequence: CALVAGGPNTQYF.